The TCR beta chain described here comes from a study of cytotoxic CD8 clonotypes in ibrutinib-treated CLL. Study details: Among the samples, the mean was approximately 250,000 productive templates and over 90,000 productive rearrangements. Notes on the study in general: Clonality went up at ibrutinib response and then declined back toward baseline at progression. Clonality was higher at baseline than in age-matched healthy donors and tracked circulating CD8+ T-cell counts.

The sequencing depth, 1 in 200,000 to 1 in 1 million T cells, was the target. Sequencing used immunoSEQ multiplex PCR; TCRdb keeps in-frame clones, though not all of them. Of about 120,000 clones listed, approximately 83% are singletons. The V gene lost 2 bases and the J gene lost 7 bases, with 9 bases spanning the gap. This CDR3 contains 12 residues. CDR1 is SGHTA and CDR2 is FQGNSA in the germline V gene. A word on this clone: As yet, its antigen is unknown.

This TCR derives from a human donor with chronic lymphocytic leukemia. This specimen consisted of PBMCs, obtained after 24 months of ibrutinib treatment. The V gene is TRBV7-2, the J gene TRBJ2-7; D is perhaps TRBD1 (5 bases). For the CDR3, the DNA is TGTGCCAGCAGCTTAACCAGGGATGAGCAGTACTTC. Protein product: CASSLTRDEQYF.